This entry lists 2 T cell receptor beta chains sequenced from one sample in a study of T cells in Graves' hyperthyroidism and ophthalmopathy. Amplified TCR beta CDR3 regions derived from RNA transcripts. RT-PCR in the first round (using the HTBI primer set) targeted the TCR CDR3. TCRdb fed the multiplex PCR reads into MiXCR, producing one record per CDR3 protein. Of 400,000 or so distinct CDR3 sequences listed, 15% are singletons. Sequencing used blood. The source of these receptors is a woman aged 60-75 years with Graves' ophthalmopathy.

This clonotype was seen repeatedly, ten times or more. The chain combines TRBV5-1 with TRBJ2-3, with TRBD2 identical over 9 bases. The trim removed 6 bases at V and 4 bases at J, leaving 12 bases unmatched. The V gene's germline CDR1 is SGHRS and CDR2 YFSETQ. There are 16 residues in the CDR3. CDR3: CASKMTSGAFADTQYF. CDR3 in DNA: TGCGCCAGCAAGATGACTAGCGGTGCTTTTGCAGATACGCAGTATTTT.

This clonotype was seen a handful of times. The V call is TRBV20-1, the J call TRBJ1-1; TRBD1 is a possible D gene (5 bases). The CDR3 covers 13 residues. V dropped 1 base and J dropped 12 bases, with 18 bases sitting between them. Germline values: CDR1 DFQATT, CDR2 SNEGSKA (reference sequence). In DNA form, the CDR3 reads TGCAGTGCTAGAGCGTCGGGGGTAGGTAATTCTTTCTTT. This gives the protein CSARASGVGNSFF.